The 25 T cell receptor beta chains below all came from one sample that was sequenced in a study of cytomegalovirus exposure and HLA in healthy donors. PCR primers comprised 60 Vbeta and 13 Jbeta primers. Sequenced by immunoSEQ multiplex PCR; TCRdb stores in-frame clones only, minus some. This table holds under 200,000 clones, roughly 79% found once. What was sequenced was PBMCs. The receptors originated from a woman between 45 and 65 years old in good health and CMV-seropositive.

The V gene is TRBV28, the J gene TRBJ2-2; the match to TRBD1 covers 7 bases. Germline CDR1 is MDHEN and CDR2 is SYDVKM. CDR3 size: 14 residues. V was clipped by 10 bases and J by 3 bases; unmatched bases: 8. The CDR3 is CATFRDRYTGELFF. DNA for the CDR3: TGTGCCACTTTCCGGGACAGATACACCGGGGAGCTGTTTTTT. Complete variable domain (other parts from reference TRBV28 and TRBJ2-2): DVKVTQSSRYLVKRTGEKVFLECVQDMDHENMFWYRQDPGLGLRLIYFSYDVKMKEKGDIPEGYSVSREKKERFSLILESASTNQTSMYLCATFRDRYTGELFFGEGSRLTVL.

The chain is built from TRBV7-8 and TRBJ1-4, with a weak D call TRBD1 (5 bases). This CDR3 has 15 residues. V was shortened by 7 bases and J by 1 base, with 13 bases between the two germline ends. The germline V gene has CDR1 SGHVS and CDR2 FQNEAQ. Here the CDR3 DNA reads TGTGCCAGCACAGCCCTCGGGGGAACTAATGAAAAACTGTTTTTT. This gives the protein CASTALGGTNEKLFF. The whole variable domain, remainder taken from reference TRBV7-8 and TRBJ1-4, is GAGVSQSPRYKVAKRGQDVALRCDPISGHVSLFWYQQALGQGPEFLTYFQNEAQLDKSGLPSDRFFAERPEGSVSTLKIQRTQQEDSAVYLCASTALGGTNEKLFFGSGTQLSVL.

This clone was counted a few times. The chain combines TRBV9 with TRBJ1-2, with 7 positions matching TRBD1. After removal of 2 bases from V and 2 bases from J, the junction contained 6 bases not matched to a gene. Germline loops: CDR1 SGDLS, CDR2 YYNGEE. The CDR3 is made up of 15 amino acids. CDR3 DNA: TGTGCCAGCAGCGTGCTAGGACAGGCGAACTATGGCTACACCTTC. Its translation: CASSVLGQANYGYTF.

The DNA of the CDR3 is TGTGCCAGCAGCTTGGGGGTGGACAGCAGACCCGGGGAGCTGTTTTTT. Its translation is CASSLGVDSRPGELFF. The rearrangement uses TRBV5-5 and TRBJ2-2; a possible D gene is TRBD1 (6 bases). V lost 0 bases, J lost 6 bases, and 15 bases lay in between. The CDR3 is 16 amino acids. Germline CDR1 reads SGHKS; CDR2 reads YYEKEE (reference sequence).

The chain joins TRBV9 to TRBJ1-2, with 11 nucleotides matching TRBD1. CDR3 length: 16 residues. Germline V gene sequence: CDR1 SGDLS, CDR2 YYNGEE. V shed 0 bases and J 4 bases; nucleotides not matched to a gene: 5. The CDR3 here is CASSVARDRGAYGYTF. The CDR3, as DNA: TGTGCCAGCAGCGTAGCCCGGGACAGGGGGGCCTATGGCTACACCTTC.

The V and J genes are TRBV5-6 and TRBJ1-5; D gene ambiguous. The V end was cut by 5 bases, the J end by 1 base, with 19 bases between. This CDR3 spans 17 amino acids. Per the germline V gene, CDR1 is SGHDT and CDR2 is YYEEEE. CDR3 sequence reads: CASRIHSGDGSNQPQHF. Written as DNA, the CDR3 is TGTGCCAGCAGAATACATTCCGGGGATGGGAGCAATCAGCCCCAGCATTTT.

The chain is built from TRBV18 and TRBJ1-1; 10 bases align to TRBD1. J lost 5 bases, V lost 2 bases, and 11 bases had no gene match. This CDR3 is 17 amino acids long. Germline V CDR1 and CDR2: KGHSH, LQKENI. The CDR3 DNA sequence: TGTGCCAGCTCACCAATGACGACAGGGGGCGCAGGAACTGAAGCTTTCTTT. Translation: CASSPMTTGGAGTEAFF.

V and J are TRBV5-6 and TRBJ1-1; D gene ambiguous. Germline lookup yields CDR1 SGHDT and CDR2 YYEEEE. V gave up 0 bases and J gave up 5 bases, with 14 bases separating them. The CDR3 is made up of 15 amino acids. DNA of the CDR3: TGTGCCAGCAGCTTGGCCAGGTGGGTTCTAACTGAAGCTTTCTTT. This gives the protein CASSLARWVLTEAFF.

The chain carries TRBV30 and TRBJ2-7, with 8 bases that match TRBD1. The J segment lost 1 base and the V segment lost 5 bases, leaving 4 bases of the junction unmatched. Germline lookup yields CDR1 GTSNPN and CDR2 SVGIG (reference sequence). The CDR3 length is 13 residues. CDR3 residues: CAWGTGRSYEQYF. The CDR3 DNA is TGTGCCTGGGGGACAGGACGTTCCTACGAGCAGTACTTC.

With respect to this clone: Relative to the germline gene, one junction end is altered; a read error may explain this. The V gene is TRBV9, the J gene TRBJ2-6; 8 bases are shared with TRBD1. Germline V gene data show CDR1 as SGDLS and CDR2 as YYNGEE. CDR3 size: 20 residues. The CDR3 nucleotides read TGTGCCAGCAGCGTAAGCGTAGGGGACAGGCGCGGCTCTGGGGCCAACGGCCTGACTTTC. Encoded protein: CASSVSVGDRRGSGANGLTF.

J is TRBJ2-3 and V is TRBV18, with 7 bases matching TRBD2. CDR1 and CDR2 from the germline V gene are KGHSH and LQKENI. The CDR3 is 15 amino acids. V was pared by 0 bases and J by 3 bases, with 3 bases of the junction left unmatched. CDR3 residues: CASSPPGLGTDTQYF. The CDR3 nucleotides read TGTGCCAGCTCACCACCTGGACTAGGTACAGATACGCAGTATTTT.

The V call is TRBV19, the J call TRBJ1-4; D unresolved. The CDR3 contains 14 residues. The V and J ends lost 5 bases and 7 bases respectively, with 14 bases between them. The V gene's germline CDR1 is LNHDA and CDR2 SQIVND (reference sequence). The CDR3 sequence: CASSAGRIGEKLFF. As DNA, the CDR3 is TGTGCCAGTAGTGCGGGGAGGATAGGTGAAAAACTGTTTTTT. Supplemented by reference TRBV19 and TRBJ1-4, the full variable domain reads DGGITQSPKYLFRKEGQNVTLSCEQNLNHDAMYWYRQDPGQGLRLIYYSQIVNDFQKGDIAEGYSVSREKKESFPLTVTSAQKNPTAFYLCASSAGRIGEKLFFGSGTQLSVL.

This clone was counted between two and nine times. The V and J genes are TRBV11-2 and TRBJ1-4; D remains unclear. Germline V gives CDR1 SGHAT, CDR2 FQNNGV. V was pared by 6 bases and J by 1 base, with 6 bases between. The CDR3 is 13 residues long. The CDR3 spells CASSAITNEKLFF. The CDR3 nucleotides are TGTGCCAGCAGTGCGATAACTAATGAAAAACTGTTTTTT.

V is TRBV7-9 and J is TRBJ1-2, with 12 bases that match TRBD1. The CDR3 has 15 amino acids. J gave up 3 bases and V 7 bases, and 6 bases lay outside the gene matches. CDR1 is SEHNR, CDR2 FQNEAQ, per germline (reference sequence). The CDR3 nucleotides are TGTGCCAGCACCACCGGGACAGGGGGCCACTATGGCTACACCTTC. Its translation: CASTTGTGGHYGYTF.

This clone was counted a few times. The V and J genes are TRBV28 and TRBJ2-5; D gene ambiguous. This CDR3 has 12 amino acids. The germline CDR1 and CDR2 sequences are MDHEN and SYDVKM. V shed 2 bases and J shed 2 bases, with 3 bases lying between them. CDR3 amino acids: CASSLQQETQYF. In DNA, the CDR3 is TGTGCCAGCAGTTTACAGCAAGAGACCCAGTACTTC.

The CDR3 loop reads CASSRVDTQYF. CDR3 nucleotides: TGTGCCAGCAGCCGGGTAGATACGCAGTATTTT. The V gene is TRBV13, the J gene TRBJ2-3, with no clear D. Germline V gene data show CDR1 as PRHDT and CDR2 as FYEKMQ (reference sequence). The CDR3 runs 11 residues. V lost 5 bases and J lost 5, with 5 bases in between. The variable domain in full, with the rest retrieved from reference TRBV13 and TRBJ2-3, is AAGVIQSPRHLIKEKRETATLKCYPIPRHDTVYWYQQGPGQDPQFLISFYEKMQSDKGSIPDRFSAQQFSDYHSELNMSSLELGDSALYFCASSRVDTQYFGPGTRLTVL.

This clone was observed a few times. The rearrangement links TRBV5-1 to TRBJ2-4; 11 bases are a match to TRBD1. Trimming cost V 0 bases and J 8 bases; bases outside gene matches: 4. The CDR3 is made up of 15 amino acids. The V gene's germline CDR1 is SGHRS and CDR2 YFSETQ. The DNA of the CDR3 is TGCGCCAGCAGCTTGGAGGACAGGGGGCGGGACATTCAGTACTTC. Residues: CASSLEDRGRDIQYF.

This sequence joins TRBV7-6 and TRBJ2-7; D unresolved. Germline values: CDR1 SGHVS, CDR2 FNYEAQ. Trimming took 0 bases from V and 3 from J, leaving 12 bases between them. CDR3 length equals 15 residues. The CDR3 spells CASSLASDNYYEQYF. The CDR3 DNA reads TGTGCCAGCAGCTTAGCCTCAGACAATTACTACGAGCAGTACTTC.

V and J are TRBV5-6 and TRBJ2-2, with no clear D. In germline, CDR1 is SGHDT, CDR2 YYEEEE. The CDR3 is made up of 13 amino acids. Trimming took 0 bases from V and 4 from J, leaving 4 bases between them. Here the CDR3 reads CASSLALTGELFF. The CDR3 coding sequence is TGTGCCAGCAGCTTGGCCCTCACCGGGGAGCTGTTTTTT.

The gene calls are TRBV11-3 and TRBJ1-6, with TRBD1 matching over 9 bases. With 7 bases clipped from V and 7 bases from J, the junction kept 5 bases outside the gene matches. From germline, CDR1 is SGHNT and CDR2 YENEEA. The CDR3 has 14 amino acids. CDR3 coding DNA: TGTGCCAGCAAACGACAGGGGGGAAATTCACCCCTCCACTTT. Protein: CASKRQGGNSPLHF.

Within the sample, this clone is medium-sized (0.01 to 0.1%). The chain couples TRBV27 to TRBJ1-4; D is unclear. The CDR3 spans 14 residues. Germline CDR1 is MNHEY and CDR2 is SMNVEV (reference sequence). The V end lost 5 bases, the J end lost 8 bases, and 15 bases lay between the germline ends. CDR3 sequence reads: CASSPIGSGEKLFF. The CDR3, as DNA: TGTGCCAGCAGTCCCATAGGGTCGGGGGAAAAACTGTTTTTT.

The V and J genes are TRBV7-2 and TRBJ2-1, with TRBD2 identical over 9 bases. The CDR3 sequence is 14 residues long. J was trimmed by 9 bases and V by 1 base; bases with no gene match: 4. Per germline, CDR1 SGHTA and CDR2 FQGNSA. CDR3 sequence reads: CASSLGGLAGEQFF. CDR3 coding DNA: TGTGCCAGCAGCTTAGGGGGACTAGCCGGTGAGCAGTTCTTC.

The rearrangement links TRBV4-3 to TRBJ2-3, with D perhaps TRBD1 (6 bases). The CDR3 extends over 13 amino acids. Germline CDR1 and CDR2: LGHNA and YSLEER. Trimming left V 5 bases short and J 4 bases short, with 10 bases between. The CDR3 here is CASSRGRSDTQYF. CDR3 coding DNA: TGCGCCAGCAGCAGGGGGAGATCAGATACGCAGTATTTT.

Notes on this clone: One end of the junction is discordant with germline, which a read error may explain. The V call is TRBV5-4, the J call TRBJ2-6, with TRBD2 as a possible D gene (6 bases). The CDR3 loop spans 18 amino acids. Germline CDR1 is SGHNT and CDR2 is YYREEE (reference sequence). Here the CDR3 DNA reads TGTGCCAGCAGCTTGGTCCCAGGGACTTACTCTGGGGCCAACGGCCTGACTTTC. Its translation: CASSLVPGTYSGANGLTF. Variable domain in full (rest from reference TRBV5-4 and TRBJ2-6): ETGVTQSPTHLIKTRGQQVTLRCSSQSGHNTVSWYQQALGQGPQFIFQYYREEENGRGNFPPRFSGLQFPNYSSELNVNALELDDSALYLCASSLVPGTYSGANGLTFGAGSRLTVL.

This clone was found a few times. The rearrangement links TRBV7-2 to TRBJ2-7; the D is unclear. Germline V gene sequence: CDR1 SGHTA, CDR2 FQGNSA. Deletions cut 5 bases from V and 2 bases from J, with 7 bases between. This CDR3 is 12 amino acids long. CDR3 sequence (DNA): TGTGCCAGCAGCCCTGGCCCCTACGAGCAGTACTTC. It specifies CASSPGPYEQYF.